Sequencing of this TCR beta chain was carried out in a study of shared clonotypes between healthy human individuals. The data were produced by immunoSEQ multiplex PCR, yet TCRdb's version contains in-frame clones alone and is incomplete. The sample has roughly 2.6 million clones; approximately 90% are singletons. Only one count was recorded for this clone. CDR3 length equals 13 residues. The V and J ends lost 5 bases and 3 bases respectively, with 11 bases between them. The V gene's germline CDR1 is ENHRY and CDR2 SYGVKD. Material: naive CD4+ T cells sorted from blood. Described subset: CD45RA+ positively selected. This clonotype was sampled from a man aged 18 to 35 in good health. The chain combines TRBV10-3 with TRBJ2-7; perhaps TRBD1 as D (5 bases). The CDR3 nucleotides are TGTGCCATCAGTCGTGGGGCGGACTACGAGCAGTACTTC. It encodes CAISRGADYEQYF.